The source of this T cell receptor (beta chain) is a study of T cell changes during pregnancy in multiple sclerosis. Sequencing used immunoSEQ multiplex PCR; TCRdb keeps in-frame clones, though not all of them. The table shows about 44,000 clones, with 90% to 97% occurring only once. The CDR3 runs 15 residues. Germline lookup yields CDR1 SGHVS and CDR2 FNYEAQ. V was pared by 4 bases and J by 6 bases, with 6 bases of the junction left unmatched. The TCR comes from a female donor with multiple sclerosis, enrolled in a pregnancy study. The V call is TRBV7-6, the J call TRBJ2-1, with 10 bases lining up with TRBD1. Sequenced here: peripheral blood, sampled in the second trimester of pregnancy. In DNA, the CDR3 is TGTGCCAGCAGCTCAGGACAGGGGGTAATCAATGAGCAGTTCTTC. Protein: CASSSGQGVINEQFF.